The 21 T cell receptor beta chains below were found in one sample sequenced in a study of CXCR3-negative and CXCR3-positive naive CD8 T cells. The method, 5' RACE with UMI labels, was used to prepare the TRB cDNA libraries. TCRdb reprocessed the 5' RACE reads; each CDR3 protein has one entry and no DNA is given. This listing includes approximately 41,000 distinct CDR3 sequences. Material: memory CD8+ T cells from blood. All receptors come from a human donor in good health. Some clones in this sample may be carry-over from other donors' samples.

The CDR3 spells CASSDRDETQYF. The V call is TRBV13, the J call TRBJ2-5; TCRdb's assignment of TRBD1 cannot be checked, as there is no DNA. CDR1 and CDR2 from the germline V gene are PRHDT and FYEKMQ (reference sequence). The CDR3 is 12 residues long.

This CDR3 reads CASSLGTGPGTDTQYF. V usage is TRBV5-1 and J usage is TRBJ2-3; the D call from TCRdb, TRBD1, cannot be confirmed without DNA. The CDR3 runs to 16 residues. The germline V gene has CDR1 SGHRS and CDR2 YFSETQ.

V gene TRBV25-1 combines with J gene TRBJ1-6. This CDR3 is 14 amino acids long. Germline loops: CDR1 MGHDK, CDR2 SYGVNS. CDR3: CAGRGMRDNSPLHF.

This sequence joins TRBV20-1 and TRBJ2-7. Looked up from germline, CDR1 is DFQATT and CDR2 is SNEGSKA (reference sequence). This CDR3 spans 13 amino acids. CDR3: CSARGGLYYEQYF.

This rearrangement joins TRBV4-3 to TRBJ2-1; TCRdb's D call, TRBD1, is unchecked because there is no DNA. The CDR3 sequence is 15 residues long. Per the germline V gene, CDR1 is LGHNA and CDR2 is YSLEER. The CDR3 loop is CASSQDWAVYNEQFF.

The V and J genes are TRBV12-3 or TRBV12-4 and TRBJ2-5; TCRdb calls TRBD2, which cannot be checked without DNA. The CDR3 consists of 16 residues. The CDR3 sequence is CASSFPGLAEGETQYF.

The gene calls are TRBV20-1 and TRBJ2-1. This CDR3 region has 12 residues. From germline, CDR1 is DFQATT and CDR2 SNEGSKA (reference sequence). The CDR3: CSARISYNEQFF.

The chain combines TRBV7-8 with TRBJ2-7; TCRdb lists TRBD2, though no DNA is available to test this call. The CDR3 length is 14 residues. Germline assignment: CDR1 SGHVS and CDR2 FQNEAQ. The CDR3 reads CASSILAGGREQHF.

This chain joins TRBV27 and TRBJ2-7. CDR3 size: 14 residues. Looked up from germline, CDR1 is MNHEY and CDR2 is SMNVEV (reference sequence). The CDR3 is CASSLSPDGYEQYF.

This chain uses TRBV20-1 with TRBJ1-6; lacking DNA, the TRBD1 call made by TCRdb goes unchecked. The CDR3 covers 14 residues. Germline-derived CDR1 and CDR2 are DFQATT and SNEGSKA (reference sequence). CDR3 region: CSARDGGLNSPLHF.

The chain joins TRBV7-9 to TRBJ2-3; TCRdb outputs TRBD2, but without DNA this stays unchecked. Per the germline V gene, CDR1 is SEHNR and CDR2 is FQNEAQ (reference sequence). This CDR3 contains 18 residues. The CDR3 loop is CASRPGGGGDGNTDTQYF.

The chain carries TRBV28 and TRBJ2-7; the D call of TRBD2 rests on TCRdb alone, since no DNA is present to check it. In germline, CDR1 is MDHEN, CDR2 SYDVKM. The CDR3 is 14 residues long. The CDR3 sequence: CASSPNRQGWEQYF.

J is TRBJ1-1 and V is TRBV12-3 or TRBV12-4. This CDR3 has 12 amino acids. Here the CDR3 reads CASSLATSEAFF.

The J gene is TRBJ1-2, the V gene TRBV20-1; TCRdb calls TRBD1, which cannot be checked without DNA. CDR1 DFQATT and CDR2 SNEGSKA come from the germline V gene (reference sequence). The CDR3 is made up of 20 amino acids. CDR3 loop: CSARPIFLTGSGSGTYGYTF.

This rearrangement joins TRBV25-1 to TRBJ1-5. CDR3 length: 16 amino acids. Germline V lookup: CDR1 MGHDK, CDR2 SYGVNS. The CDR3 sequence: CASSASPGDSNQPQHF.

The chain couples TRBV7-2 to TRBJ1-2; the D call from TCRdb, TRBD1, cannot be confirmed without DNA. The CDR3 totals 15 residues. Germline CDR1 and CDR2: SGHTA and FQGNSA. The CDR3 sequence is CASSPGTVANYGYTF. Together with reference TRBV7-2 and TRBJ1-2, the CDR3 gives the full variable domain: GAGVSQSPSNKVTEKGKDVELRCDPISGHTALYWYRQSLGQGLEFLIYFQGNSAPDKSGLPSDRFSAERTGGSVSTLTIQRTQQEDSAVYLCASSPGTVANYGYTFGSGTRLTVV.

The chain has TRBV7-9 and TRBJ1-1; TCRdb's D gene call, TRBD1, goes unchecked for lack of DNA. The CDR3 covers 20 residues. The V gene's germline CDR1 is SEHNR and CDR2 FQNEAQ (reference sequence). This CDR3 reads CASSLDGGRAEVQLLAEAFF.

The genes are TRBV6-2 or TRBV6-3 and TRBJ2-5; the TCRdb D gene call, TRBD2, has no DNA to confirm it. Germline V CDR1 and CDR2: MNHEY, SVGEGT. There are 15 residues in the CDR3. The CDR3 spells CASTTSGGPSETQYF.

The rearrangement uses TRBV6-1 and TRBJ2-1. The CDR3 is 15 residues long. The germline V gene has CDR1 MNHNS and CDR2 SASEGT. The CDR3 region is CASSESGSSYNEQFF.

The CDR3: CASRVSNSYEQYF. This chain joins TRBV5-1 and TRBJ2-7. The CDR3 length is 13 residues. Germline V CDR1 and CDR2: SGHRS, YFSETQ.

The V and J genes are TRBV7-9 and TRBJ2-5; TCRdb designates TRBD1, a call that cannot be tested without DNA. The CDR3 loop spans 19 amino acids. CDR1 is SEHNR and CDR2 is FQNEAQ in the germline V gene (reference sequence). CDR3 in amino acids: CASSSRLFWGPPGQETQYF.